These T cell receptor beta chains were read from a single sample in a study of graft-versus-host responses after intestinal transplantation. Data came from immunoSEQ multiplex PCR; TCRdb stores just in-frame clones and leaves some out. The table lists some 130,000 clones, around 93% of them singletons. No antigen has been identified for these receptors. The sequencing here drew on unstimulated CD4+ T cells sorted from spleen or lymph node cells, taken before intestinal transplant. These receptors came from a human donor who received an intestinal transplant. The conserved cysteine and the conserved F or W are not part of the CDR3 here. D genes are given only for firm matches. Expanded clones get a size class; other rows say once, few or many, or leave the size out.

TRBV29-1 12 - - SVESGLRNTEAF
TRBV9 13 - once ASSVAAGPYNEQF
TRBV5-4 16 - - ASRGSGGFSAPLSGYT
TRBV10-3 10 - few AISGLAETQY
TRBV9 15 TRBD1 - ASSTRDRGKTNTEAF
TRBV25-1 13 - once ASSESGPGSEKLF
TRBV5-3 17 TRBD2 - ARSLGICAGGPSSYEQY
TRBV4-2 18 TRBD1 - ASSQERGGWDRVYDQPQH
TRBV4-1 14 TRBD2 - ASSQEPSGSLNIQY
TRBV6-5 14 TRBD2 - ASSYSPLAGSYEQF